This TCR beta chain appears in the sequencing data of a study of radiation and T cells in renal cell carcinoma. The overall study: Nephrectomy followed 15 Gy stereotactic body radiation by 4 weeks. Regarding the study as a whole: Top tumor clonotypes rose in blood 2 weeks post-radiation, then contracted. Baseline intratumoral clonotype presence is unknown without pretreatment biopsies.

As to this clone: Its specificity is unknown.

The CDR3 loop spans 15 amino acids. Germline-derived CDR1 and CDR2 are ENHRY and SYGVKD. Trimming pared 6 bases from V and 0 bases from J, leaving 11 bases between. Here immunoSEQ multiplex PCR was the method, and the copy in TCRdb shows in-frame clones only, minus some. The table includes under 65,000 clones, about three quarters detected once. Time point defined: baseline pretreatment blood. Treatment indicated: 15 Gy SBRT to primary tumor, nephrectomy 4 weeks later. After SBRT, blood was collected at 2 and 4 weeks, plus baseline. This rearrangement joins TRBV10-3 to TRBJ1-4; D remains unclear. This specimen was blood, taken from a patient whose treatment included radiotherapy and nephrectomy. This sequence originates from a man in his 60s with renal cell carcinoma. Here the CDR3 DNA reads TGTGCCATCAGCAGAAACAGTGCAACTAATGAAAAACTGTTTTTT. Protein product: CAISRNSATNEKLFF.